This T cell receptor (beta chain) came from a study of beta chain features in type 1 diabetes. About the research overall: Patient and healthy donor groups were alike in age, gender and cell yields. Study findings and constraints: Any HLA-type effect on TCRB rearrangement remained unresolved here. Moderate yet significant TCRB CDR3 shortening was seen in Type 1 diabetes patients in all four CD4+ subsets. The cDNA sequencing approach could over-represent high-TCR-expressing cells.

Remarks on this clone: Its antigen is currently unknown.

Expressed TCRB transcripts were sequenced after all isolated RNA was converted to cDNA. Sequenced by immunoSEQ multiplex PCR; TCRdb stores in-frame clones only, minus some. In the table there are approximately 340,000 clones, around 16% of which are singletons. V shed 2 bases and J shed 15 bases, with 14 bases lying between them. Germline V gene sequence: CDR1 DFQATT, CDR2 SNEGSKA (reference sequence). CDR3 length: 11 residues. Sequenced sample: naive CD4+ T cells from blood. This rearrangement joins TRBV20-1 to TRBJ1-5; D is perhaps TRBD1 (6 bases). This receptor was identified in a woman in her late teens or twenties in good health. The CDR3 spells CSARLGGPLHF. The CDR3 DNA reads as TGCAGTGCTAGATTGGGGGGGCCGCTGCATTTT.